This T cell receptor (beta chain) was profiled in a study of OX40 agonist ivuxolimab in advanced cancers. For the study at large: Each dose-escalation patient presented with hepatocellular carcinoma, melanoma, renal cell or head and neck cancer. Eligibility rules accepted prior anti-PD-1, anti-PD-L1 or anti-CTLA-4 therapy, and over 35% had some.

Profiled with immunoSEQ multiplex PCR; TCRdb holds only in-frame clones, not every one. Found here are fewer than 35,000 clones, 88% of them singletons; the top ten hold around three fifths. This clone showed up just once. The sample in question was CD4+ or CD8+ T cells sorted from blood, obtained in a trial of the OX40 agonist ivuxolimab. The receptor was derived from an adult with an advanced solid tumor such as melanoma, head and neck, liver or kidney cancer.

In nucleotides, the CDR3 is TGTGCCAGCAGCCGAGGGGCCCTCCTAGCCAAAAACATTCAGTACTTC. It translates to CASSRGALLAKNIQYF. The J gene is TRBJ2-4, the V gene TRBV27; TRBD1 or TRBD2 may be the D gene (5 bases each). This CDR3 has 16 residues. Trimming stripped 6 bases from V and 0 bases from J, with 15 bases between. Looked up from germline, CDR1 is MNHEY and CDR2 is SMNVEV (reference sequence).